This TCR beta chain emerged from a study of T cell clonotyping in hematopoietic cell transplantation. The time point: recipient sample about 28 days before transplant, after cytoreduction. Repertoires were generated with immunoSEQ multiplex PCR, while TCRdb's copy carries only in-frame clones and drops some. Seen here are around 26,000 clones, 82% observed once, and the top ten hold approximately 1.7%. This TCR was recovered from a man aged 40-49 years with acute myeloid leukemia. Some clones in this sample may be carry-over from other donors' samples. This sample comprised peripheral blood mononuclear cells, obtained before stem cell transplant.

CDR3 region: CASSPDGYEQYF. The CDR3 DNA reads as TGTGCCAGCAGCCCGGACGGCTACGAGCAGTACTTC. The chain employs TRBV7-9 and TRBJ2-7; D not resolved. The CDR3 sequence is 12 residues long. The V gene's germline CDR1 is SEHNR and CDR2 FQNEAQ (reference sequence). Between the trimmed V and J ends, which lost 5 bases and 3 bases, there was a span of 8 bases.